Each of the 14 T cell receptor beta chains below was sequenced from the same sample in a study of blood T cell repertoires in COVID-19. Using immunoSEQ multiplex PCR, the repertoire was profiled, and TCRdb retains in-frame clones only, with some absent. The top ten hold approximately 16% of the sample, which has roughly 88,000 clones, 65% to 90% seen once. The sample was peripheral blood. These receptors were obtained from a woman older than 75 with active or convalescent COVID-19.

The chain links TRBV3-1 (or the pseudogene TRBV3-2) to TRBJ1-1, with 7 bases matching TRBD1. The CDR3 has 14 amino acids. The V gene's germline CDR1 is LGHDT and CDR2 YNNKEL (reference sequence). Unmatched junction bases numbered 9, after V lost 7 bases and J lost 4 bases. CDR3 in amino acids: CASTRQGWSTEAFF. CDR3 in DNA: TGTGCCAGCACCCGACAGGGTTGGAGCACTGAAGCTTTCTTT.

The chain is built from TRBV6-1 and TRBJ2-3; D gene uncertain. CDR1 and CDR2 (germline): MNHNS, SASEGT. The CDR3 extends over 15 amino acids. V was trimmed by 5 bases and J by 0 bases, leaving 12 bases between them. Here the CDR3 reads CASSTPTGSTDTQYF. CDR3 nucleotides: TGTGCCAGCAGTACCCCGACGGGTAGCACAGATACGCAGTATTTT.

The CDR3 sequence is CASSQVASGGLASYEQYF. CDR3 coding DNA: TGTGCCAGCAGCCAAGTCGCTAGCGGGGGCCTAGCCTCCTACGAGCAGTACTTC. The J gene is TRBJ2-7, the V gene TRBV4-2; 10 bases align to TRBD2. Germline loops: CDR1 LGHNA, CDR2 YNFKEQ. The CDR3 spans 18 residues. V was clipped by 1 base and J by 0 bases; unmatched bases: 9.

This sequence joins TRBV25-1 and TRBJ1-1; 11 nucleotides align to TRBD1. CDR1 is MGHDK, CDR2 SYGVNS, per germline. The CDR3 runs to 15 residues. The ends lost 2 bases at V and 5 bases at J; junction bases unmatched: 4. CDR3 loop: CASSERDRGVTEAFF. The CDR3 nucleotides are TGTGCCAGCAGTGAACGGGACAGGGGGGTAACTGAAGCTTTCTTT.

The V call is TRBV19, the J call TRBJ2-5, with TRBD1 matching over 8 bases. Germline assignment: CDR1 LNHDA and CDR2 SQIVND (reference sequence). The CDR3 length is 16 residues. V lost 5 bases to trimming and J lost 4 bases; unmatched junction nucleotides: 12. CDR3 sequence (DNA): TGTGCCAGTAGTCGATCCGATTCAGGGGGCTTAGAGACCCAGTACTTC. Its translation: CASSRSDSGGLETQYF.

The rearrangement joins TRBV7-2 to TRBJ1-6; D is unresolved. The V gene lost 1 base and the J gene lost 10 bases, with 5 bases spanning the gap. Germline V lookup: CDR1 SGHTA, CDR2 FQGNSA. This CDR3 has 12 residues. DNA of the CDR3: TGTGCCAGCAGCTTAGGCGGCTCACCCCTCCACTTT. Residues: CASSLGGSPLHF.

The chain has TRBV6-5 and TRBJ1-2, with D tentatively TRBD1 (5 bases). The CDR3 spans 15 residues. With 2 bases removed from V and 2 bases from J, the gap between germline ends came to 12 bases. CDR1 and CDR2 (germline): MNHEY, SVGAGI. CDR3 in amino acids: CASSYGHPTNYGYTF. CDR3 coding DNA: TGTGCCAGCAGTTACGGACACCCGACCAACTATGGCTACACCTTC.

The chain employs TRBV19 and TRBJ1-1; 7 bases fit TRBD1. J was trimmed by 3 bases and V by 6 bases; bases with no gene match: 10. The CDR3 is 15 amino acids. Germline CDR1 LNHDA, CDR2 SQIVND (reference sequence). The CDR3 nucleotides read TGTGCCAGTAGGAACACACAGGGGTTTCACACTGAAGCTTTCTTT. Encoded protein: CASRNTQGFHTEAFF.

The V and J genes are TRBV30 and TRBJ2-1; D possibly corresponds to TRBD2 (6 bases). There are 13 residues in the CDR3. Germline-derived CDR1 and CDR2 are GTSNPN and SVGIG (reference sequence). V dropped 4 bases and J dropped 9 bases, with 16 bases sitting between them. In DNA form, the CDR3 reads TGTGCCTGGATAGGAGTGATGGGAGGTGAGCAGTTCTTC. Protein product: CAWIGVMGGEQFF.

For the CDR3, the DNA is TGTGCCAGCAGCCACGGACTAGCGGGGGGTAGCTCCTACGAGCAGTACTTC. Encoded protein: CASSHGLAGGSSYEQYF. The chain has TRBV4-2 and TRBJ2-7, with 14 bases matching TRBD2. Germline CDR1 reads LGHNA; CDR2 reads YNFKEQ. The CDR3 consists of 17 residues. The ends lost 3 bases at V and 0 bases at J; junction bases unmatched: 4.

The J gene is TRBJ1-3, the V gene TRBV29-1; D call uncertain. CDR3 length: 12 amino acids. Germline-derived CDR1 and CDR2 are SQVTM and ANQGSEA. Trimming took 1 base from V and 2 from J, leaving 3 bases between them. CDR3 DNA: TGCAGCGTTGAAGCTGCTGGAAACACCATATATTTT. The encoded protein is CSVEAAGNTIYF.

The table lists this clone with many counts. The rearrangement joins TRBV5-1 to TRBJ2-7; TRBD1 might be the D (6 bases). Between the trimmed V and J ends, which lost 0 bases and 2 bases, there was a span of 9 bases. The CDR3 has 14 amino acids. From germline, CDR1 is SGHRS and CDR2 YFSETQ. The CDR3 DNA is TGCGCCAGCAGCTTGGCACAGGGTGCCTACGAGCAGTACTTC. This sequence encodes CASSLAQGAYEQYF.

This chain uses TRBV5-4 with TRBJ2-3; 10 bases line up with TRBD2. There are 18 residues in the CDR3. The ends lost 4 bases at V and 0 bases at J; junction bases unmatched: 11. Germline CDR1 is SGHNT and CDR2 is YYREEE (reference sequence). CDR3 DNA: TGTGCCAGCAGCGCGTTCCCAGGACTAGCGGCTAGCACAGATACGCAGTATTTT. As protein: CASSAFPGLAASTDTQYF.

The rearrangement uses TRBV7-3 and TRBJ2-3, with 7 nucleotides matching TRBD2. Per the germline V gene, CDR1 is SGHTA and CDR2 is FQGTGA. With V trimmed by 3 bases and J by 3 bases, 6 bases remained unmatched. CDR3 length: 15 amino acids. In nucleotides, the CDR3 is TGTGCCAGCAGCTTGACTAGCATCGGAACAGATACGCAGTATTTT. Encoded protein: CASSLTSIGTDTQYF.